These 11 T cell receptor beta chains were all obtained from the same sample, sequenced in a study of T cell responses to AZD1222 COVID-19 vaccine. The data were produced by immunoSEQ multiplex PCR, yet TCRdb's version contains in-frame clones alone and is incomplete. The sample holds tens of thousands of clones, over 60% seen once. Sample: peripheral blood, taken on day 0 of AZD1222 vaccination. These receptors were obtained from an adult in good health.

The V and J genes are TRBV6-1 and TRBJ1-2; weak D call: TRBD1 (5 bases). The V end was cut by 3 bases, the J end by 0 bases, with 14 bases between. Germline V CDR1 and CDR2: MNHNS, SASEGT. CDR3 size: 16 residues. The CDR3 is CASSDPGQGTNYGYTF. The CDR3 DNA reads as TGTGCCAGCAGTGATCCGGGGCAGGGCACTAACTATGGCTACACCTTC.

V is TRBV5-1 and J is TRBJ1-1; tentatively, D is TRBD1 (6 bases). Between the trimmed V and J ends, which lost 3 bases and 8 bases, there was a span of 11 bases. Germline V CDR1 and CDR2: SGHRS, YFSETQ. The length of the CDR3 is 12 residues. The CDR3 sequence: CASSYQGGEAFF. The CDR3, as DNA: TGCGCCAGCAGCTACCAAGGGGGAGAAGCTTTCTTT.

This rearrangement joins TRBV19 to TRBJ1-2; D unresolved. Germline-derived CDR1 and CDR2 are LNHDA and SQIVND (reference sequence). This CDR3 has 13 residues. Deletions cut 6 bases from V and 0 bases from J, with 8 bases between. In DNA, the CDR3 is TGTGCCAGTAGCCCTGACACTAACTATGGCTACACCTTC. Residues: CASSPDTNYGYTF.

This rearrangement joins TRBV7-2 to TRBJ1-5; TRBD1 aligns across 8 bases. The CDR3 length is 15 residues. The ends lost 1 base at V and 3 bases at J; junction bases unmatched: 2. Germline V gene lookup returns CDR1 SGHTA and CDR2 FQGNSA. CDR3 DNA: TGTGCCAGCAGCTTAGTGACAGGGGCCAATCAGCCCCAGCATTTT. Translated: CASSLVTGANQPQHF.

The CDR3 is CASSGTGFSGNTIYF. As DNA, the CDR3 is TGTGCCAGCAGCGGGACAGGATTCTCTGGAAACACCATATATTTT. The chain has TRBV11-2 and TRBJ1-3, with TRBD1 identical over 8 bases. The CDR3 has 15 amino acids. The V and J ends lost 5 bases and 0 bases, in that order; junction bases with no gene match: 3. Looked up from germline, CDR1 is SGHAT and CDR2 is FQNNGV.

This sequence joins TRBV27 and TRBJ2-3, with TRBD1 matching over 7 bases. J was trimmed by 4 bases and V by 10 bases; bases with no gene match: 11. Germline-derived CDR1 and CDR2 are MNHEY and SMNVEV (reference sequence). CDR3 length: 14 amino acids. Here the CDR3 reads CATHRDSIADTQYF. The CDR3 nucleotides are TGTGCCACCCACCGGGACAGTATAGCAGATACGCAGTATTTT.

Within the sample, this clone is medium-sized (0.01 to 0.1%). The chain recombines TRBV24-1 with TRBJ2-3, with D unresolved. Per germline, CDR1 KGHDR and CDR2 SFDVKD. The CDR3 covers 13 residues. Trimming removed 5 bases at V and 1 base at J, with 6 bases between. Here the CDR3 DNA reads TGTGCCACCAGTGGGAGTGGCACAGATACGCAGTATTTT. Translating gives CATSGSGTDTQYF.

The count of this clone is one. V gene TRBV6-2 or TRBV6-3 combines with J gene TRBJ1-1; possibly TRBD1 for D (5 bases). CDR3 size: 15 residues. In germline, CDR1 is MNHEY, CDR2 SVGEGT. V dropped 5 bases and J dropped 1 base, with 14 bases sitting between them. In nucleotides, the CDR3 is TGTGCCAGCAGTCATGCTGGTGGGGGGAACACTGAAGCTTTCTTT. It yields the protein CASSHAGGGNTEAFF.

The V call is TRBV3-1 (or the pseudogene TRBV3-2), the J call TRBJ1-2, with D possibly matching TRBD1 (5 bases). Germline assignment: CDR1 LGHDT and CDR2 YNNKEL (reference sequence). The V end was cut by 4 bases, the J end by 3 bases, with 9 bases between. This CDR3 has 13 amino acids. CDR3 region: CASSRGVHYGYTF. The CDR3 coding sequence is TGTGCCAGCAGCCGAGGGGTTCACTATGGCTACACCTTC.

The chain uses TRBV7-2 and TRBJ2-5; TRBD2 agrees at 7 bases. The CDR3 consists of 15 residues. Germline V lookup: CDR1 SGHTA, CDR2 FQGNSA. The trim removed 1 base at V and 5 bases at J, leaving 7 bases unmatched. The CDR3, as DNA: TGTGCCAGCAGCTTAGGGGCGGGGGACGAGGAGACCCAGTACTTC. It yields the protein CASSLGAGDEETQYF.

The chain is built from TRBV5-4 and TRBJ2-6; D call uncertain. Trimming removed 3 bases at V and 0 bases at J, with 7 bases between. The germline V gene encodes CDR1 SGHNT and CDR2 YYREEE (reference sequence). This CDR3 region has 15 residues. The CDR3 nucleotides read TGTGCCAGCAGCTACACTGGCTCTGGGGCCAACGTCCTGACTTTC. Protein: CASSYTGSGANVLTF.